This T cell receptor (beta chain) was captured in a study of identical twins. Overall study findings and caveats: There was an excess of low generation probability in the out-of-frame alpha sequences that twins shared.

This CDR3 is built from 16 residues. The ends were cut back, 5 bases at V and 2 bases at J, with 17 bases in the middle. Germline CDR1 and CDR2: SGHTA and FQGNSA. This clonotype has a handful of counts. Its antigen is unidentified. In TCRdb, the 5' RACE reads were re-called with MiXCR into one record per CDR3 protein. The table has about 460,000 distinct CDR3 sequences, approximately 15% seen once. These data are also associated with another study on yellow fever vaccine responses in identical twins. According to that study: Twins' vaccine T cell responses were reported to seem partly convergent and partly personalized.

The specimen was CD4+ T cells sorted from blood. This receptor was identified in a young woman in good health. This rearrangement joins TRBV7-2 to TRBJ2-3; D might be TRBD1 (6 bases). CDR3 protein: CASSLKSGTLTDTQYF. CDR3 in DNA: TGTGCCAGCAGCCTCAAATCCGGGACACTCACAGATACGCAGTATTTT.